This TCR beta chain emerged from a study of blood T cell repertoires in COVID-19. Study at large: The United States, Italy and Spain provided the acute and convalescent COVID-19 samples. T cells, B-cell-depleted T cells, or PBMCs supplied cDNA or gDNA.

Assay used: immunoSEQ multiplex PCR; TCRdb lists only in-frame clones, some missing. The table records fewer than 350,000 clones, approximately 87% of them present only once. The CDR3 loop spans 18 amino acids. V gave up 0 bases and J gave up 1 base; unmatched junction bases: 10. Germline CDR1 and CDR2: SGHTA and FQGNSA. This sequence joins TRBV7-2 and TRBJ2-3; 7 bases map to TRBD2. Input material: peripheral blood. This TCR was recovered from a woman aged 50 to 60 who had recovered from COVID-19. The CDR3: CASSLAGLAALRTDTQYF. The CDR3 nucleotides read TGTGCCAGCAGCTTAGCAGGCCTAGCGGCCCTACGCACAGATACGCAGTATTTT.